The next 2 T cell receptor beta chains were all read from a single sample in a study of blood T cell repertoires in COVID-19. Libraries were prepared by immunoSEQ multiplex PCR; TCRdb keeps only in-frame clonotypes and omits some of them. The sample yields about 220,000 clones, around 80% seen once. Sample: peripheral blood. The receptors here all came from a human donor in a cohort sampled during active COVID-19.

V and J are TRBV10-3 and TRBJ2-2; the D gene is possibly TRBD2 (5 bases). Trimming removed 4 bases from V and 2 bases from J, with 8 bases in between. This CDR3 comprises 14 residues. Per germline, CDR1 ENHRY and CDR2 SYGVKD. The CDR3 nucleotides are TGTGCCATCAGTGCAGCGGCAAACACCGGGGAGCTGTTTTTT. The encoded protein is CAISAAANTGELFF.

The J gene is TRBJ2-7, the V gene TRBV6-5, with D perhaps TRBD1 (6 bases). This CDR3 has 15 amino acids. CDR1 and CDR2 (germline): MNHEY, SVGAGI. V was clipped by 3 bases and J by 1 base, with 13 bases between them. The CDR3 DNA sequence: TGTGCCAGCAGTTATGGCAGGGGTCCTTCCTACGAGCAGTACTTC. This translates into CASSYGRGPSYEQYF.